The clone carrying this TCR beta chain was counted between two and nine times. Antigen: not known. This sample stems from a study of shared clonotypes between healthy human individuals. Methods used by the authors: As immunoSEQ supplied junction-only sequences (without quality scores), filtering differed. Data came from immunoSEQ multiplex PCR; TCRdb stores just in-frame clones and leaves some out. The V and J calls and the clone size are those of that table, but D and trimming were determined from the DNA. The sample consists of some 1 million clones, 60% to 80% of them appearing once. Findings and limits, study-wide: Non-shared clonotypes displayed generation probabilities falling below those of clonotypes present in all four donors.

The clonotype was recovered from a man aged 18 to 35 in good health. The sample was memory CD4+ T cells sorted from blood. Regarding subset: CD45RA-negative fraction.

This chain's CDR3 is CSVEEGRGEAFF. DNA of the CDR3: TGCAGCGTTGAAGAAGGGAGAGGCGAAGCTTTCTTT. The chain links TRBV29-1 to TRBJ1-1; unclear D gene. The CDR3 contains 12 residues. V lost 0 bases and J 8 bases, leaving 10 bases between the germline ends. Germline loops: CDR1 SQVTM, CDR2 ANQGSEA.